Detailed here is one T cell receptor (beta chain). No antigen is known for it. The data stem from a study of regulatory T cells in long-lasting Graves disease. Looking at the study overall: Antithyroid drugs had been taken by newly diagnosed Graves' patients for under 3 months.

Time point indicated: newly diagnosed GD, antithyroid drugs for less than 3 months. Generation of the TCR library employed RNA extracted from PBMCs. One endocrinology department in Xi'an, China, was where patients came from. Overall study findings and caveats: Small sample size may have lowered accuracy. Clonotypes that were public and shared totalled a few thousand in persistent patients versus roughly 1,000 in new patients.

Arm-PCR with iRepertoire HTBI primers amplified the CDR3 regions for these TCR beta libraries. MiXCR, applied by TCRdb to the multiplex PCR reads, yields one record per CDR3 protein. The table lists some 250,000 distinct CDR3 sequences, 15% to 20% of them singletons, with around 21% in the top ten. The material sequenced was peripheral blood mononuclear cells (PBMCs), taken at new diagnosis, from a patient treated with antithyroid drugs. This receptor was taken from a female donor with Graves disease.

CDR3 in amino acids: CASSVGGQGNNEQFF. CDR3 bases: TGTGCCAGCAGCGTAGGAGGACAGGGGAACAATGAGCAGTTCTTC. The rearrangement uses TRBV9 and TRBJ2-1; 9 nucleotides line up with TRBD1. In germline, CDR1 is SGDLS, CDR2 YYNGEE. The CDR3 has 15 amino acids. The junction had 3 bases not matched to a gene; V was cut back by 0 bases and J by 5 bases.